Shown below are 26 T cell receptor beta chains from a single sample sequenced in a study of technical replicates of blood from four donors. Profiling relied on immunoSEQ multiplex PCR, and the TCRdb table lists in-frame clones only, not all of them. The table includes 80,000 to 85,000 clones, around nine tenths detected once. Sequencing input: T cells isolated from PBMCs. All receptors come from a human donor in good health.

V and J are TRBV9 and TRBJ2-6; a possible D gene is TRBD1 (6 bases). With 4 bases removed from V and 2 bases from J, the gap between germline ends came to 13 bases. The germline CDR1 and CDR2 sequences are SGDLS and YYNGEE. The CDR3 consists of 16 residues. The CDR3 DNA follows: TGTGCCAGCAGCCCATACCAGGGGACTGGGGCCAACGTCCTGACTTTC. It is translated as CASSPYQGTGANVLTF.

The V gene is TRBV7-6, the J gene TRBJ2-1; a possible D gene is TRBD2 (5 bases). The CDR3 is made up of 15 amino acids. V lost 5 bases to trimming and J lost 6 bases, with 17 bases between them. Germline V gene data show CDR1 as SGHVS and CDR2 as FNYEAQ. CDR3 protein: CASSIGPSPGNEQFF. The CDR3, as DNA: TGTGCCAGCAGCATAGGTCCTAGCCCGGGCAATGAGCAGTTCTTC.

The rearrangement uses TRBV6-6 and TRBJ2-7; tentative D call: TRBD1 (6 bases). The CDR3 runs to 13 residues. Trimming stripped 6 bases from V and 5 bases from J, with 14 bases between. Per germline, CDR1 MNHNY and CDR2 SVGAGI (reference sequence). This chain's CDR3 is CASRETGPHEQYF. The CDR3, as DNA: TGTGCCAGCAGAGAAACAGGGCCCCACGAGCAGTACTTC.

The chain links TRBV4-3 to TRBJ1-4, with D hard to call. Germline loops: CDR1 LGHNA, CDR2 YSLEER. Between the trimmed V and J ends, which lost 0 bases and 3 bases, there was a span of 8 bases. The CDR3 consists of 15 residues. CDR3 loop: CASSQDMGPNEKLFF. CDR3 bases: TGCGCCAGCAGCCAAGACATGGGCCCTAATGAAAAACTGTTTTTT.

This chain uses TRBV4-2 with TRBJ2-1; no definite D call. Germline V gene data show CDR1 as LGHNA and CDR2 as YNFKEQ. The CDR3 extends over 15 amino acids. The V end lost 4 bases, the J end lost 6 bases, and 16 bases lay between the germline ends. The CDR3 sequence is CASSLHPTSGNEQFF. CDR3 DNA: TGTGCCAGCAGCCTTCATCCAACGAGTGGCAATGAGCAGTTCTTC.

The chain carries TRBV30 and TRBJ2-1; possibly TRBD2 for D (9 bases). The germline V gene encodes CDR1 GTSNPN and CDR2 SVGIG (reference sequence). This CDR3 spans 13 amino acids. The CDR3 loop reads CARTGFSGSEQFF. The CDR3 region has the DNA TGTGCTCGGACAGGGTTTAGCGGGAGTGAGCAGTTCTTC.

V is TRBV19 and J is TRBJ1-1, with TRBD1 as a possible D gene (5 bases). The length of the CDR3 is 12 residues. With 8 bases removed from V and 7 bases from J, the gap between germline ends came to 14 bases. The V gene's germline CDR1 is LNHDA and CDR2 SQIVND (reference sequence). CDR3 amino acids: CASSLRDFEAFF. CDR3 sequence (DNA): TGTGCCAGTTCCCTCAGGGACTTTGAAGCTTTCTTT.

The CDR3 loop is CASSPSGVLNTQYF. CDR3 sequence (DNA): TGTGCCAGCTCACCCTCAGGGGTTCTTAATACGCAGTATTTT. V gene TRBV18 combines with J gene TRBJ2-3; weak D call: TRBD1 (6 bases). Looked up from germline, CDR1 is KGHSH and CDR2 is LQKENI. V was clipped by 3 bases and J by 7 bases, with 14 bases between them. The CDR3 totals 14 residues.

Of note for this clone: The sample contains more than one DNA sequence encoding this CDR3. The chain joins TRBV28 to TRBJ2-7; D unresolved. The CDR3 runs 12 residues. The germline V gene has CDR1 MDHEN and CDR2 SYDVKM. Trimming removed 2 bases at V and 3 bases at J, with 5 bases between. The CDR3 DNA reads TGTGCCAGCAGTTTAGGCAGCTACGAGCAGTACTTC. Its protein product is CASSLGSYEQYF.

The chain couples TRBV7-2 to TRBJ2-6; a possible D gene is TRBD1 (5 bases). The CDR3 spans 15 residues. Germline loops: CDR1 SGHTA, CDR2 FQGNSA. Trimming shortened V by 4 bases and J by 2 bases, and 9 bases separated the two germline ends. CDR3 sequence: CASSYRGPGANVLTF. The CDR3, as DNA: TGTGCCAGCAGCTATAGGGGTCCTGGGGCCAACGTCCTGACTTTC.

The rearrangement uses TRBV7-2 and TRBJ1-2; 9 bases agree with TRBD1. The V gene end was trimmed by 5 bases and the J gene end by 5 bases; junction bases not matched to a gene: 9. This CDR3 has 15 amino acids. CDR1 and CDR2 from the germline V gene are SGHTA and FQGNSA. For the CDR3, the DNA is TGTGCCAGCAGCATAACCGGGACAGGGATATATGGCTACACCTTC. Translation gives CASSITGTGIYGYTF.

The chain combines TRBV5-1 with TRBJ1-4; D is undetermined. This CDR3 is 15 amino acids long. CDR1 SGHRS and CDR2 YFSETQ come from the germline V gene. Trimming pared 2 bases from V and 0 bases from J, leaving 8 bases between. The chain's CDR3 is CASSFAGATNEKLFF. In DNA form, the CDR3 reads TGCGCCAGCAGCTTTGCGGGAGCAACTAATGAAAAACTGTTTTTT.

The rearrangement links TRBV5-1 to TRBJ2-1; TRBD1 matches at 8 bases. This CDR3 contains 15 residues. The V segment lost 6 bases and the J segment 1 base; nucleotides outside the gene matches: 6. CDR1 SGHRS and CDR2 YFSETQ come from the germline V gene. The CDR3 nucleotides are TGCGCCAGCAACCTAGGACAGGGATCCTACAATGAGCAGTTCTTC. Residues: CASNLGQGSYNEQFF.

In nucleotides, the CDR3 is TGCGCCAGCAGTGATGTTAGGGAGTCTGAGCAGTTCTTC. It encodes CASSDVRESEQFF. The chain couples TRBV10-2 to TRBJ2-1; a possible D gene is TRBD2 (5 bases). With 3 bases removed from V and 9 bases from J, the gap between germline ends came to 12 bases. CDR3 length: 13 amino acids. Germline CDR1 and CDR2: WSHSY and SAAADI.

V gene TRBV7-6 combines with J gene TRBJ2-7; D might be TRBD2 (6 bases). The V end was cut by 2 bases, the J end by 5 bases, with 13 bases between. This CDR3 region has 14 residues. Germline V gene sequence: CDR1 SGHVS, CDR2 FNYEAQ. For the CDR3, the DNA is TGTGCCAGCAGCTTACTACCGGGGGAACACGAGCAGTACTTC. It specifies CASSLLPGEHEQYF.

The rearrangement uses TRBV16 and TRBJ2-5; no clear D gene. The germline gives CDR1 KGHSY, CDR2 FQNENV. This CDR3 has 14 amino acids. Trimming left V 3 bases short and J 2 bases short, with 10 bases between. CDR3 sequence: CASSHTVSQETQYF. DNA of the CDR3: TGTGCCAGCAGCCACACAGTGTCGCAAGAGACCCAGTACTTC. Drawing the rest from reference TRBV16 and TRBJ2-5, the complete variable domain is GEEVAQTPKHLVRGEGQKAKLYCAPIKGHSYVFWYQQVLKNEFKFLISFQNENVFDETGMPKERFSAKCLPNSPCSLEIQATKLEDSAVYFCASSHTVSQETQYFGPGTRLLVL.

The CDR3 bases are TGTGCCAGCAGTCGAAAGCCAACTGAAGCTTTCTTT. It codes for CASSRKPTEAFF. The chain recombines TRBV25-1 with TRBJ1-1; D gene unclear. From germline, CDR1 is MGHDK and CDR2 SYGVNS. This CDR3 spans 12 amino acids. V shed 5 bases and J shed 5 bases, with 9 bases lying between them.

This chain connects TRBV6-5 to TRBJ2-3; D is undetermined. The germline gives CDR1 MNHEY, CDR2 SVGAGI. Trimming left V 6 bases short and J 2 bases short, with 9 bases between. The CDR3 runs 13 residues. The CDR3 loop reads CASSRGVTDTQYF. Written as DNA, the CDR3 is TGTGCCAGCAGCCGCGGTGTCACAGATACGCAGTATTTT.

The V gene is TRBV5-5, the J gene TRBJ2-2, with D unclear. The CDR3 covers 16 residues. From germline, CDR1 is SGHKS and CDR2 YYEKEE (reference sequence). Trimming took 3 bases from V and 6 from J, leaving 18 bases between them. The CDR3 reads CASSSLGEFKSGELFF. Here the CDR3 DNA reads TGTGCCAGCAGCTCCCTAGGTGAATTTAAGTCCGGGGAGCTGTTTTTT.

The chain carries TRBV27 and TRBJ2-1; a weak D match, TRBD2 (5 bases). Looked up from germline, CDR1 is MNHEY and CDR2 is SMNVEV (reference sequence). The CDR3 contains 12 residues. V was clipped by 5 bases and J by 15 bases, with 17 bases between them. CDR3 in amino acids: CASSPSGPGGFF. CDR3 nucleotide sequence: TGTGCCAGCAGTCCTTCTGGACCAGGAGGGTTCTTC.

The chain uses TRBV5-1 and TRBJ1-1; 7 positions match TRBD1. CDR3 length: 15 residues. J was trimmed by 2 bases and V by 3 bases; bases with no gene match: 7. Germline V gives CDR1 SGHRS, CDR2 YFSETQ. The CDR3 spells CASSSRGGDNTEAFF. CDR3 sequence (DNA): TGCGCCAGCAGCTCTAGAGGGGGCGATAACACTGAAGCTTTCTTT.

The V gene is TRBV4-1, the J gene TRBJ1-2, with TRBD1 as a possible D gene (6 bases). The length of the CDR3 is 14 residues. In germline, CDR1 is MGHRA, CDR2 YSYEKL. The V gene lost 2 bases and the J gene lost 1 base, with 8 bases spanning the gap. CDR3 loop: CASSQTGINYGYTF. In nucleotides, the CDR3 is TGCGCCAGCAGCCAAACAGGGATTAACTATGGCTACACCTTC.

The chain joins TRBV4-2 to TRBJ2-1; D might be TRBD2 (6 bases). Trimming pared 3 bases from V and 9 bases from J, leaving 18 bases between. CDR1 is LGHNA, CDR2 YNFKEQ, per germline. The CDR3 totals 15 residues. CDR3 sequence reads: CASSQAHTSRVEQFF. In nucleotides, the CDR3 is TGTGCCAGCAGCCAGGCCCATACTAGCAGGGTTGAGCAGTTCTTC.

J is TRBJ1-1 and V is TRBV10-1; D possibly corresponds to TRBD1 (6 bases). The length of the CDR3 is 13 residues. Germline-derived CDR1 and CDR2 are WNHNN and SYGVQD (reference sequence). With 4 bases removed from V and 3 bases from J, the gap between germline ends came to 9 bases. The CDR3 protein is CASSGGGYTEAFF. For the CDR3, the DNA is TGCGCCAGCAGTGGCGGGGGCTACACTGAAGCTTTCTTT.

The chain combines TRBV28 with TRBJ1-2; the D gene is possibly TRBD1 (5 bases). This CDR3 is 12 amino acids long. Trimming cost V 4 bases and J 8 bases, with 11 bases left between them. Germline CDR1 is MDHEN and CDR2 is SYDVKM. CDR3 loop: CASSWEGLGYTF. In nucleotides, the CDR3 is TGTGCCAGCAGTTGGGAGGGGTTGGGCTACACCTTC.

This chain uses TRBV30 with TRBJ2-2; 7 bases fit TRBD2. The CDR3 extends over 14 amino acids. Germline-derived CDR1 and CDR2 are GTSNPN and SVGIG (reference sequence). V lost 2 bases and J lost 5; bases outside the gene matches: 5. The CDR3 DNA sequence: TGTGCCTGGAGTTCTGGGCGGGAGACCGGGGAGCTGTTTTTT. This encodes CAWSSGRETGELFF.